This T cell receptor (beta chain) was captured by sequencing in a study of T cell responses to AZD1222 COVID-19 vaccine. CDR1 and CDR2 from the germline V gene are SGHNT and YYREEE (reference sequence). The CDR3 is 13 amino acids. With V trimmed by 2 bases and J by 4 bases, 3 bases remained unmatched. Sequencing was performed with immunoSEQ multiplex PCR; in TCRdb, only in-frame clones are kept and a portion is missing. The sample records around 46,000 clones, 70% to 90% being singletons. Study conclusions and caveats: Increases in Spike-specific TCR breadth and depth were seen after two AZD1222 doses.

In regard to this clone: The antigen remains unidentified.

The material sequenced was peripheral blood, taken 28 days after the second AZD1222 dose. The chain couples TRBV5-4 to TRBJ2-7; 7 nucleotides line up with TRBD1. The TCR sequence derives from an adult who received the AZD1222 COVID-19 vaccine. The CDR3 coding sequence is TGTGCCAGCAGCTTACAGGGGACGTACGAGCAGTACTTC. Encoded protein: CASSLQGTYEQYF.